This T cell receptor (beta chain) was obtained from a study of Graves' ophthalmopathy and Graves' hyperthyroidism. Whole-study findings and limits: Both a roughly 66% sensitivity and an approximately 75% specificity characterized the model's predictions of ophthalmopathy progression.

Concerning this clonotype itself: Its antigen is unknown.

RNA transcripts served as template for amplifying TCR beta CDR3 sequences. An initial RT-PCR round employing HTBI primers preceded a second-round multiplex PCR. TCRdb called the multiplex PCR reads again in MiXCR, with one record for every CDR3 protein. Of a few hundred thousand distinct CDR3 sequences in the sample, roughly 21% were seen once. The CDR3 runs to 14 residues. Per germline, CDR1 DFQATT and CDR2 SNEGSKA (reference sequence). V was cut by 5 bases and J by 0 bases, with 11 bases left in between. Enrolled hyperthyroidism patients had a new diagnosis, a duration under 2 months, and an age of 18 to 65. Other autoimmune diseases, uncontrolled infections, pregnancy and lactation each led to patient exclusion. Serum thyroxine and TRAb, along with clinical symptoms, thyroid ultrasound and orbital computed tomography, were what diagnosis relied on.

This clonotype was obtained from a woman between 18 and 29 years old with stable Graves' hyperthyroidism. Specimen: peripheral blood. V is TRBV20-1 and J is TRBJ1-5; D remains ambiguous. The CDR3 region has the DNA TGCAGTGCTTTTCGACACCTTAGCAATCAGCCCCAGCATTTT. Its protein is CSAFRHLSNQPQHF.